Following are 10 T cell receptor beta chains from one sample sequenced in a study of shared clonotypes between healthy human individuals. Clones were sequenced by immunoSEQ multiplex PCR, and TCRdb holds only the in-frame ones, with some missing. The repertoire has under 1,100,000 clones, approximately 80% of them found once; the top ten carry under 0.8%. The sequenced material came from memory CD4+ T cells from PBMCs. Documented subset: CD45RA-negative fraction. The receptors were gathered from a young man in good health. Some clones in this sample may be carry-over from other donors' samples.

This chain links TRBV28 with TRBJ1-5, with 9 bases that match TRBD1. V trimming: 6 bases; J trimming: 2 bases; junction bases outside the gene matches: 8. CDR1 is MDHEN and CDR2 is SYDVKM in the germline V gene. This CDR3 comprises 16 residues. CDR3: CASRPGQGGGNQPQHF. The DNA of the CDR3 is TGTGCCAGCAGACCGGGACAGGGTGGCGGCAATCAGCCCCAGCATTTT.

The chain couples TRBV25-1 to TRBJ2-2, with TRBD1 matching over 9 bases. The CDR3 loop spans 15 amino acids. Germline V lookup: CDR1 MGHDK, CDR2 SYGVNS. The V and J ends lost 3 bases and 6 bases, in that order; junction bases with no gene match: 5. DNA for the CDR3: TGTGCCAGCAGTGAGCGGGACAGGGACGCCGGGGAGCTGTTTTTT. Translation gives CASSERDRDAGELFF. Full variable domain (rest looked up from reference TRBV25-1 and TRBJ2-2): EADIYQTPRYLVIGTGKKITLECSQTMGHDKMYWYQQDPGMELHLIHYSYGVNSTEKGDLSSESTVSRIRTEHFPLTLESARPSHTSQYLCASSERDRDAGELFFGEGSRLTVL.

The chain combines TRBV2 with TRBJ1-1; a possible D gene is TRBD1 (5 bases). Trimming removed 10 bases from V and 2 bases from J, with 14 bases in between. The germline V gene encodes CDR1 SNHLY and CDR2 FYNNEI. The CDR3 has 13 amino acids. CDR3 protein: CAIFRDRNTEAFF. CDR3 coding DNA: TGTGCCATCTTCCGGGACCGTAACACTGAAGCTTTCTTT.

The chain uses TRBV7-3 and TRBJ2-2; 7 bases line up with TRBD2. The germline gives CDR1 SGHTA, CDR2 FQGTGA. Trimming took 5 bases from V and 8 from J; bases not matched to a gene: 14. The CDR3 is 16 amino acids. CDR3 coding DNA: TGTGCCAGCAGCAGGGAGGGGTCCGTACTTTCTGGGGAGCTGTTTTTT. It specifies CASSREGSVLSGELFF.

The V call is TRBV2, the J call TRBJ1-4; 8 bases are a match to TRBD1. Per germline, CDR1 SNHLY and CDR2 FYNNEI. The CDR3 consists of 13 residues. J lost 5 bases, V lost 7 bases, and 3 bases had no gene match. The CDR3 coding sequence is TGTGCCAGCAACAGGGGGGTGAATGAAAAACTGTTTTTT. Translating gives CASNRGVNEKLFF.

The chain links TRBV6-1 to TRBJ1-4, with 7 positions matching TRBD1. This CDR3 spans 12 amino acids. Losses at the gene ends were 1 base for V and 13 bases for J; bases not matched to a gene: 3. Germline V gives CDR1 MNHNS, CDR2 SASEGT. The CDR3 region is CASSEGGQRLFF. The CDR3 region has the DNA TGTGCCAGCAGTGAAGGGGGACAGCGACTGTTTTTT.

The chain uses TRBV30 and TRBJ2-7; 8 bases align to TRBD1. V was clipped by 0 bases and J by 6 bases; unmatched bases: 4. The CDR3 is 13 amino acids. CDR1 and CDR2 (germline): GTSNPN, SVGIG (reference sequence). DNA of the CDR3: TGTGCCTGGAGTGTACAGACAGGGGCCGAGCAGTACTTC. The encoded protein is CAWSVQTGAEQYF.

For this clone: This likely stems from a read error, as it lies one base from a far larger clone. This same CDR3 is encoded by further DNA sequences in the sample. This chain joins TRBV29-1 and TRBJ2-3, with a tentative D call TRBD1 (6 bases). The CDR3 totals 13 residues. The V gene's germline CDR1 is SQVTM and CDR2 ANQGSEA. The CDR3 region has the DNA TGCAGCGTTGGCCCACAGGGAGCAGATACGCAGTACTTT. It yields the protein CSVGPQGADTQYF.

This clone appeared a single time. A read error is likely here: a far larger clone is one base away. This same CDR3 is encoded by further DNA sequences in the sample. The V call is TRBV29-1, the J call TRBJ2-5, with TRBD2 matching over 10 bases. V shed 6 bases and J 4 bases; nucleotides not matched to a gene: 11. The CDR3 runs 15 residues. Germline V lookup: CDR1 SQVTM, CDR2 ANQGSEA. The CDR3 coding sequence is TGCAGCGTCGCGGCTAGCGGGAGTCTTGGAGAGACCCAGTACTTC. The encoded protein is CSVAASGSLGETQYF.

Comment on this clone: The same CDR3 can be traced to other DNA sequences in this sample. The rearrangement joins TRBV5-1 to TRBJ2-4, with D perhaps TRBD1 or TRBD2 (5 bases each). V was clipped by 0 bases and J by 0 bases, with 7 bases between them. In germline, CDR1 is SGHRS, CDR2 YFSETQ. The CDR3 is made up of 15 amino acids. CDR3: CASSLDGGAKNIQYF. The CDR3 nucleotides read TGCGCCAGCAGCTTGGATGGGGGAGCCAAAAACATTCAGTACTTC.